This T cell receptor beta chain was found in a study of cytomegalovirus exposure and HLA in healthy donors. Germline lookup yields CDR1 MNHEY and CDR2 SMNVEV (reference sequence). This CDR3 is built from 18 residues. V trimming: 2 bases; J trimming: 13 bases; junction bases outside the gene matches: 16. Likely unrecorded immune exposures existed in these nominally healthy donors. The PCR employed 60 Vbeta primers together with 13 Jbeta primers. Generated by immunoSEQ multiplex PCR, the TCRdb table keeps only in-frame clones and is missing some. The sample has about 150,000 clones, around 67% seen once.

The specimen was PBMCs. The sequence came from a woman in her late teens or twenties in good health and CMV-seronegative. The chain uses TRBV27 and TRBJ1-6; 11 nucleotides line up with TRBD1. The CDR3 loop reads CASSLDFTGTGGNGPLHF. DNA of the CDR3: TGTGCCAGCAGTTTAGATTTCACCGGGACAGGGGGTAACGGCCCCCTCCACTTT.